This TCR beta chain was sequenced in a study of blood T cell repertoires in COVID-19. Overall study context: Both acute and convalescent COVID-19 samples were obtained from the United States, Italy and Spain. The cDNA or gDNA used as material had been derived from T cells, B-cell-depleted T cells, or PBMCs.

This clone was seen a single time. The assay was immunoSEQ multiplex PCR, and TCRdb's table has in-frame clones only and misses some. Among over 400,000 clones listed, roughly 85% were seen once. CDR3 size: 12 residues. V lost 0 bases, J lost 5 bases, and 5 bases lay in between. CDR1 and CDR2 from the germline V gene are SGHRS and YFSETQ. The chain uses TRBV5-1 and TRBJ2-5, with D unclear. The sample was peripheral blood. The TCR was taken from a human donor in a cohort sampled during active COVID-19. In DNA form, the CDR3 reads TGCGCCAGCAGCTTGGCCTCGGAGACCCAGTACTTC. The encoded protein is CASSLASETQYF.